A single sample gave rise to the 30 T cell receptor beta chains below, sequenced in a study of T cells in Graves' hyperthyroidism and ophthalmopathy. Researchers amplified the TCR beta CDR3 regions from RNA transcripts. HTBI primers were used for first-round RT-PCR of the TCR CDR3. Via MiXCR, TCRdb re-called the multiplex PCR reads, giving one row per CDR3 protein. The profile shows more than 350,000 distinct CDR3 sequences, 13% to 15% of them singletons. What was sequenced was blood. Every receptor here comes from a woman in her twenties or thirties with Graves' ophthalmopathy.

In its sample, this clonotype was seen many times. V and J are TRBV6-1 and TRBJ1-4; 9 bases map to TRBD1. Germline V CDR1 and CDR2: MNHNS, SASEGT. With 3 bases clipped from V and 5 bases from J, the junction kept 4 bases outside the gene matches. The CDR3 is made up of 15 amino acids. The CDR3 DNA follows: TGTGCCAGCAGTGAGCGGGACAGGGAGAATGAAAAACTGTTTTTT. It yields the protein CASSERDRENEKLFF.

This clonotype is medium-sized (0.01 to 0.1%) within its sample. This chain joins TRBV5-1 and TRBJ2-3; weak D call: TRBD2 (5 bases). The CDR3 spans 15 residues. Trimming removed 3 bases at V and 6 bases at J, with 17 bases between. Germline V lookup: CDR1 SGHRS, CDR2 YFSETQ. CDR3 in amino acids: CASSSNSSPGDTQYF. The CDR3 DNA follows: TGCGCCAGCAGCTCGAACAGTTCCCCGGGGGATACGCAGTATTTT.

This clonotype was recorded many times. This rearrangement joins TRBV12-3 or TRBV12-4 to TRBJ2-7; the match to TRBD1 covers 7 bases. CDR3 size: 14 residues. The junction had 3 bases not matched to a gene; V was cut back by 3 bases and J by 1 base. As DNA, the CDR3 is TGTGCCAGCAGTTTCGAGGGGGCGTCCTACGAGCAGTACTTC. It yields the protein CASSFEGASYEQYF.

This clonotype occurred a few times. V gene TRBV20-1 combines with J gene TRBJ1-1, with D maybe TRBD1 (5 bases). Germline loops: CDR1 DFQATT, CDR2 SNEGSKA (reference sequence). This CDR3 spans 13 amino acids. V lost 3 bases, J lost 7 bases, and 15 bases lay in between. The CDR3 here is CSARLGAVHEAFF. In nucleotides, the CDR3 is TGCAGTGCTAGGCTAGGGGCGGTCCATGAAGCTTTCTTT.

This clonotype appeared many times. The chain joins TRBV12-3 or TRBV12-4 to TRBJ2-7; D may match TRBD1 or TRBD2 (5 bases each). The CDR3 has 14 residues. V gave up 3 bases and J gave up 9 bases, with 18 bases separating them. The CDR3 here is CASSLGQGPSGQYF. CDR3 coding DNA: TGTGCCAGCAGTTTGGGGCAGGGTCCCAGCGGGCAGTACTTC.

This clonotype was seen ten or more times. For the CDR3, the DNA is TGCAGTGCTAGAGCTCTGGGGGTGAACACTGAAGCTTTCTTT. Translating gives CSARALGVNTEAFF. The V call is TRBV20-1, the J call TRBJ1-1, with D possibly being TRBD1 (5 bases). This CDR3 comprises 14 residues. With 1 base removed from V and 0 bases from J, the gap between germline ends came to 9 bases. The V gene's germline CDR1 is DFQATT and CDR2 SNEGSKA (reference sequence).

This sequence joins TRBV4-1 and TRBJ2-2; 9 nucleotides line up with TRBD1. V gave up 8 bases and J gave up 2 bases; unmatched junction bases: 9. The CDR3 is 16 amino acids. Germline CDR1 MGHRA, CDR2 YSYEKL. The DNA for the CDR3 is TGCGCCAGCGGACCCGGGACAGGGTCTAACACCGGGGAGCTGTTTTTT. Translating gives CASGPGTGSNTGELFF.

The table lists this clonotype with many counts. The rearrangement uses TRBV20-1 and TRBJ1-5, with TRBD1 identical over 10 bases. V shed 6 bases and J 1 base; nucleotides not matched to a gene: 3. This CDR3 is built from 14 residues. Germline V lookup: CDR1 DFQATT, CDR2 SNEGSKA (reference sequence). The DNA of the CDR3 is TGCAGTGCACAGGACAGGGGGAGCAATCAGCCCCAGCATTTT. Translation gives CSAQDRGSNQPQHF.

The chain employs TRBV11-2 and TRBJ2-5; 7 nucleotides line up with TRBD2. V lost 5 bases and J lost 3; bases outside the gene matches: 9. Germline loops: CDR1 SGHAT, CDR2 FQNNGV. This CDR3 is built from 15 residues. The CDR3 sequence: CASSKHPGGEETQYF. For the CDR3, the DNA is TGTGCCAGCAGCAAACACCCGGGGGGAGAAGAGACCCAGTACTTC. The full variable domain, in which reference TRBV11-2 and TRBJ2-5 provide the parts outside the CDR3, is EAGVAQSPRYKIIEKRQSVAFWCNPISGHATLYWYQQILGQGPKLLIQFQNNGVVDDSQLPKDRFSAERLKGVDSTLKIQPAKLEDSAVYLCASSKHPGGEETQYFGPGTRLLVL.

This clonotype has a handful of counts. The chain recombines TRBV6-4 with TRBJ2-3; D is unclear. CDR3 length: 15 residues. Trimming pared 2 bases from V and 1 base from J, leaving 10 bases between. Per germline, CDR1 MRHNA and CDR2 SNTAGT. This chain's CDR3 is CASSDGKRGTDTQYF. CDR3 nucleotide sequence: TGTGCCAGCAGTGACGGAAAACGGGGCACAGATACGCAGTATTTT.

This clonotype was detected many times. The V call is TRBV28, the J call TRBJ1-1; weak D call: TRBD1 (5 bases). Trimming shortened V by 5 bases and J by 1 base, and 17 bases separated the two germline ends. The CDR3 covers 16 residues. The germline CDR1 and CDR2 sequences are MDHEN and SYDVKM. This CDR3 reads CASSRAGMRGNTEAFF. CDR3 in DNA: TGTGCCAGCAGTCGGGCGGGGATGAGGGGGAACACTGAAGCTTTCTTT.

The gene calls are TRBV2 and TRBJ1-2; TRBD1 agrees at 12 bases. From germline, CDR1 is SNHLY and CDR2 FYNNEI. The J segment lost 4 bases and the V segment lost 5 bases, leaving 5 bases of the junction unmatched. This CDR3 contains 15 residues. The CDR3 region has the DNA TGTGCCAGCAGTCCCGGGACAGGGGGCTTCTATGGCTACACCTTC. The encoded protein is CASSPGTGGFYGYTF.

The sample holds many counts of this clonotype. The chain links TRBV5-5 to TRBJ1-3; D gene ambiguous. The V gene's germline CDR1 is SGHKS and CDR2 YYEKEE (reference sequence). There are 19 residues in the CDR3. V was clipped by 2 bases and J by 0 bases, with 21 bases between them. The CDR3 sequence is CASSFTTRVTDLSGNTIYF. For the CDR3, the DNA is TGTGCCAGCAGCTTTACTACCCGAGTAACGGACCTCTCTGGAAACACCATATATTTT.

This clonotype was seen a few times. This is likely a read error, given that the CDR3 carries no conserved phenylalanine or tryptophan at its end. The chain has TRBV14 and TRBJ1-6; 7 nucleotides line up with TRBD1. The V and J ends lost 4 bases and 4 bases, in that order; junction bases with no gene match: 1. The CDR3 is 14 residues long. Per germline, CDR1 SGHDN and CDR2 FVKESK. DNA for the CDR3: TGTGCCAGCAGCCCACAGGGGTATAATTCACCCCTCCACTCT. Its protein product is CASSPQGYNSPLHS.

This clonotype was counted many times. The CDR3 bases are TGCAGTGCTAGAGATCTACCGACTAGCGGGGGGTGGGAGCAGTTCTTC. This encodes CSARDLPTSGGWEQFF. J is TRBJ2-1 and V is TRBV20-1, with 13 bases aligning to TRBD2. CDR3 size: 16 residues. Germline CDR1 is DFQATT and CDR2 is SNEGSKA (reference sequence). Trimming took 0 bases from V and 10 from J; bases not matched to a gene: 9.

Ten or more counts support this clonotype. The J gene is TRBJ1-6, the V gene TRBV27, with D possibly being TRBD1 (6 bases). Germline V gives CDR1 MNHEY, CDR2 SMNVEV (reference sequence). The CDR3 is 17 amino acids. Trimming pared 7 bases from V and 9 bases from J, leaving 25 bases between. The CDR3 DNA sequence: TGTGCCAGCAAGCCTTACCCCCAGGGAAAAGGGGGTTCACCCCTCCACTTT. Amino acids: CASKPYPQGKGGSPLHF.

This clonotype was observed a few times. The chain employs TRBV6-2 or TRBV6-3 and TRBJ2-2; D is undetermined. This CDR3 region has 12 residues. Germline CDR1 reads MNHEY; CDR2 reads SVGEGT. The V and J ends lost 6 bases and 3 bases respectively, with 5 bases between them. The CDR3 region has the DNA TGTGCCAGCAGGAAATACACCGGGGAGCTGTTTTTT. Translation gives CASRKYTGELFF.

This clonotype was seen repeatedly, ten times or more. The chain has TRBV5-1 and TRBJ2-3; 8 nucleotides match TRBD2. CDR3 size: 16 residues. Germline CDR1 is SGHRS and CDR2 is YFSETQ. Trimming took 5 bases from V and 2 from J; bases not matched to a gene: 10. Written as DNA, the CDR3 is TGCGCCAGCAGGTCTGTCCGGGGGGGCACCACAGATACGCAGTATTTT. Amino acid sequence: CASRSVRGGTTDTQYF.

This clonotype was seen many times. The chain combines TRBV20-1 with TRBJ2-7, with 12 bases that match TRBD2. CDR3 size: 15 residues. Germline-derived CDR1 and CDR2 are DFQATT and SNEGSKA (reference sequence). Losses at the gene ends were 4 bases for V and 5 bases for J; bases not matched to a gene: 9. The CDR3 protein is CSAKNPSGGANEQYF. CDR3 nucleotide sequence: TGCAGTGCTAAGAACCCTAGCGGGGGGGCGAACGAGCAGTACTTC.

This clonotype was seen repeatedly, ten times or more. The J gene is TRBJ2-1, the V gene TRBV28; D may be TRBD1 (5 bases). V lost 3 bases to trimming and J lost 3 bases, with 9 bases between them. Germline V gives CDR1 MDHEN, CDR2 SYDVKM. The CDR3 runs 14 residues. The CDR3 DNA sequence: TGTGCCAGCAGTTTCGCAGGGTACTACAATGAGCAGTTCTTC. Its translation: CASSFAGYYNEQFF.

This clonotype has ten or more counts. The genes are TRBV6-1 and TRBJ2-4, with TRBD1 matching over 9 bases. The V gene end was trimmed by 9 bases and the J gene end by 5 bases; junction bases not matched to a gene: 2. Looked up from germline, CDR1 is MNHNS and CDR2 is SASEGT. CDR3 length: 12 amino acids. CDR3 region: CASRDRENIQYF. CDR3 DNA: TGTGCCAGTCGGGACAGGGAAAACATTCAGTACTTC.

This clonotype was counted only a few times. CDR3 nucleotide sequence: TGTGCCAGCAGAATTGCGCAGACTGGTTCACCCCTCCACTTT. It translates to CASRIAQTGSPLHF. The V call is TRBV5-6, the J call TRBJ1-6; D is unclear. Germline V CDR1 and CDR2: SGHDT, YYEEEE. This CDR3 contains 14 residues. With 5 bases removed from V and 9 bases from J, the gap between germline ends came to 15 bases.

V is TRBV10-2 and J is TRBJ1-2; 8 bases map to TRBD1. Germline CDR1 reads WSHSY; CDR2 reads SAAADI. This CDR3 spans 17 amino acids. Trimming cost V 6 bases and J 0 bases; bases outside gene matches: 12. The chain's CDR3 is CASSVFDRGATNYGYTF. The CDR3 region has the DNA TGCGCCAGCAGCGTTTTCGACAGGGGCGCTACTAACTATGGCTACACCTTC.

This clonotype was counted a few times. The chain uses TRBV27 and TRBJ2-1, with 9 bases that match TRBD2. CDR1 and CDR2 (germline): MNHEY, SMNVEV (reference sequence). This CDR3 has 19 amino acids. J gave up 4 bases and V 5 bases, and 18 bases lay outside the gene matches. Here the CDR3 reads CASSGRQAPGGLAYNEQFF. The CDR3 nucleotides are TGTGCCAGCAGTGGACGACAGGCCCCGGGGGGACTAGCATACAATGAGCAGTTCTTC.

The chain uses TRBV6-1 and TRBJ1-5; weak D call: TRBD1 (5 bases). The CDR3 loop spans 16 amino acids. From germline, CDR1 is MNHNS and CDR2 SASEGT. Trimming cost V 6 bases and J 0 bases, with 15 bases left between them. DNA for the CDR3: TGTGCCAGCAGCCGGAACAGGCCCTATAGCAATCAGCCCCAGCATTTT. It encodes CASSRNRPYSNQPQHF.

This clonotype was seen more than once but under ten times. This chain uses TRBV14 with TRBJ2-1, with 10 bases matching TRBD2. Germline CDR1 reads SGHDN; CDR2 reads FVKESK. With V trimmed by 0 bases and J by 2 bases, 4 bases remained unmatched. The CDR3 consists of 17 residues. CDR3 in amino acids: CASSQDPLAGTYNEQFF. CDR3 coding DNA: TGTGCCAGCAGCCAAGACCCACTAGCGGGGACCTACAATGAGCAGTTCTTC.

This clonotype was found many times. This chain links TRBV20-1 with TRBJ2-2; D possibly corresponds to TRBD2 (6 bases). CDR1 is DFQATT, CDR2 SNEGSKA, per germline (reference sequence). This CDR3 is 14 amino acids long. Trimming removed 3 bases from V and 4 bases from J, with 12 bases in between. This CDR3 is CSASRGGSTGELFF. The CDR3 DNA reads as TGCAGTGCTAGCCGTGGGGGGAGCACCGGGGAGCTGTTTTTT.

V is TRBV2 and J is TRBJ2-5; D may be TRBD1 (5 bases). Germline-derived CDR1 and CDR2 are SNHLY and FYNNEI. V was cut by 8 bases and J by 5 bases, with 12 bases left in between. The CDR3 covers 12 residues. The CDR3 loop reads CASQGLGETQYF. In DNA form, the CDR3 reads TGTGCCAGCCAGGGTTTGGGGGAGACCCAGTACTTC.

This clonotype was counted many times. The chain has TRBV24-1 and TRBJ2-1, with 8 bases fitting TRBD1. With 1 base clipped from V and 8 bases from J, the junction kept 9 bases outside the gene matches. CDR3 length equals 16 residues. CDR1 and CDR2 from the germline V gene are KGHDR and SFDVKD. The CDR3 DNA reads TGTGCCACCAGTGATTTTGGGGGTCAGGGGGCGCATGAGCAGTTCTTC. Its translation is CATSDFGGQGAHEQFF.

This chain joins TRBV7-2 and TRBJ2-7; TRBD2 matches at 9 bases. CDR3 length equals 17 residues. In germline, CDR1 is SGHTA, CDR2 FQGNSA. V lost 1 base and J lost 5; bases outside the gene matches: 12. The DNA for the CDR3 is TGTGCCAGCAGCTTAGAGGGGAGGGGGCCTAGCGGGGACGAGCAGTACTTC. Translated, it gives CASSLEGRGPSGDEQYF.